The rows below give T cell receptor beta chains drawn from one sample of a study of cytomegalovirus exposure and HLA in healthy donors. Produced via immunoSEQ multiplex PCR; TCRdb's table is partial and in-frame only. This sample carries some 200,000 clones, more than 65% of them seen once, and the ten largest clones take roughly 2.8%. The sample was PBMCs. These receptors originate from a woman between 18 and 29 years old in good health and CMV-seropositive. The CDR3 runs from the conserved cysteine through the conserved F or W. A D gene is named only where the DNA matches it firmly. Rows give clone size only sometimes, using once, few, many, or a class for an expanded clone.

few,TRBV10-3,NA,TRBJ1-5,TGTGCCATCACAGGAGGGAGCAATCAGCCCCAGCATTTT,CAITGGSNQPQHF
NA,TRBV2,TRBD2,TRBJ2-1,TGTGCCAGCATGCGGGGGGGGTCCTACAATGAGCAGTTCTTC,CASMRGGSYNEQFF
NA,TRBV6-6,NA,TRBJ1-5,TGTGCCACCATTCCACGGGAGAACGGTCAGCCCCAGCATTTT,CATIPRENGQPQHF
NA,TRBV7-2,TRBD2,TRBJ2-1,TGTGCCAGCCGCCATTGGCGGGGGGGCGCCTACAATGAGCAGTTCTTC,CASRHWRGGAYNEQFF
NA,TRBV11-2,NA,TRBJ1-2,TGTGCCAGCAGACGAGATAGGGGTTCCAACTATGGCTACACCTTC,CASRRDRGSNYGYTF
NA,TRBV21-1,NA,TRBJ2-1,TGTGCCAGCAGCAAAGACGAACCAGGGCCCTACAATGAGCAGTTCTTC,CASSKDEPGPYNEQFF
NA,TRBV7-9,TRBD1,TRBJ2-5,TGTGCCAGCAGATCTAGTTTGGACAGGGACGGTAGGACCCAGTACTTC,CASRSSLDRDGRTQYF
once,TRBV13,NA,TRBJ1-2,TGTGCCAGCAGCGTACAGGGTACTAACTATGGCTACACCTTC,CASSVQGTNYGYTF
few,TRBV5-1,TRBD1,TRBJ1-6,TGCGCCAGCAGCCAGGAGTTGACAGGGCACGATTCACCCCTCCACTTT,CASSQELTGHDSPLHF
NA,TRBV10-3,NA,TRBJ2-7,TGTGCCATCAGTGAGTCGGGCAATAACTACGAGCAGTACTTC,CAISESGNNYEQYF
NA,TRBV7-2,TRBD1,TRBJ2-1,TGTGCCAGCAGCTTATCGACAGGGGTGAATGAGCAGTTCTTC,CASSLSTGVNEQFF
NA,TRBV27,NA,TRBJ1-1,TGTGCCAGCAGTTTATCGAACGGGCCGGGGGGTGAAGCTTTCTTT,CASSLSNGPGGEAFF
NA,TRBV7-2,TRBD1,TRBJ1-3,TGTGCCAGCAGCTTACAGGGGGCCCCAGGCGCCATATATTTT,CASSLQGAPGAIYF
NA,TRBV27,TRBD1,TRBJ2-3,TGTGCCAGCACCACAGGGGGTTCTAGCACAGATACGCAGTATTTT,CASTTGGSSTDTQYF
NA,TRBV10-3,NA,TRBJ2-1,TGTGCCACCAAGGGAGATAGTAGCTCCTACAATGAGCAGTTCTTC,CATKGDSSSYNEQFF
NA,TRBV13,NA,TRBJ2-6,TGTGCCAGCAGCCCAATGTCGGTGGCTGGGGCCAACGTCCTGACTTTC,CASSPMSVAGANVLTF
NA,TRBV7-6,NA,TRBJ2-3,TGTGCCAGCAGCTTCGGGTCCCCCCTCACAGATACGCAGTATTTT,CASSFGSPLTDTQYF
NA,TRBV7-2,NA,TRBJ1-5,TGTGCCAGCAGCCAGGGACTTCAAAATCAGCCCCAGCATTTT,CASSQGLQNQPQHF
NA,TRBV4-1,TRBD2,TRBJ2-7,TGCGCCAGCAGCCAAGGATGGGGCGGGGGGGCGAAAAACGAGCAGTACTTC,CASSQGWGGGAKNEQYF
NA,TRBV14,NA,TRBJ1-2,TGTGCCAGCAGCCAAGAAGGAGCCTATGGCTACACCTTC,CASSQEGAYGYTF
NA,TRBV2,NA,TRBJ2-7,TGTGCCAGCAGTGGGACAGTTAAGACCTACGAGCAGTACTTC,CASSGTVKTYEQYF
NA,TRBV29-1,NA,TRBJ1-1,TGCAGCGTTGATCCAGGGGCCACTGAAGCTTTCTTT,CSVDPGATEAFF
NA,TRBV7-2,NA,TRBJ1-1,TGTGCCAGCAGCTTAGCTCCGGGTCCGACTGAAGCTTTCTTT,CASSLAPGPTEAFF
NA,TRBV10-3,NA,TRBJ1-1,TGTGCCATCAGTGAGGTTGGGGGCATCGACACTGAAGCTTTCTTT,CAISEVGGIDTEAFF
NA,TRBV4-1,NA,TRBJ2-1,TGCGCCAGCAGCCAACCAGCAAGCGGGTCCACGTACAATGAGCAGTTCTTC,CASSQPASGSTYNEQFF
NA,TRBV6-5,NA,TRBJ2-7,TGTGCCAGCATGGGAGGGGGGACCGCCTACGAGCAGTACTTC,CASMGGGTAYEQYF
NA,TRBV28,NA,TRBJ2-7,TGTGCCAGCAGTTTTTCAGGGCGCTACGAGCAGTACTTC,CASSFSGRYEQYF
NA,TRBV6-5,NA,TRBJ2-3,TGTGCCAGCAGTTACTCTAGCTTAGTTCTCACAGATACGCAGTATTTT,CASSYSSLVLTDTQYF
once,TRBV16,NA,TRBJ1-1,TGTGCCAGCAGCGGGGCCTCGGCTAACACTGAAGCTTTCTTT,CASSGASANTEAFF
NA,TRBV6-1,TRBD1,TRBJ1-5,TGTGCCAGTGGGACAGGGACTAATAGCAATCAGCCCCAGCATTTT,CASGTGTNSNQPQHF
NA,TRBV27,TRBD2,TRBJ2-1,TGTGCCAGCAGATGGTTAGCGGGGGGGCCGAATGAGCAGTTCTTC,CASRWLAGGPNEQFF
NA,TRBV6-5,NA,TRBJ2-7,TGTGCCAGCAGTTACTCGTATCCCTCGGGATTCTACGAGCAGTACTTC,CASSYSYPSGFYEQYF
few,TRBV2,NA,TRBJ1-6,TGTGCCAGCAGGGTCGAGGAGCGTAATTCACCCCTCCACTTT,CASRVEERNSPLHF
NA,TRBV9,NA,TRBJ2-3,TGTGCCAGCAGCGTGAGTGGAGATACGCAGTATTTT,CASSVSGDTQYF
NA,TRBV5-1,NA,TRBJ2-7,TGCGCCAGCAGCTTGGTTCAGGGCTCCTACGAGCAGTACTTC,CASSLVQGSYEQYF
NA,TRBV25-1,NA,TRBJ2-7,TGTGCCAGCAGTGGGGGCCCCTACGAGCAGTACTTC,CASSGGPYEQYF
once,TRBV4-1,TRBD1,TRBJ2-4,TGCGCCAGCAGCCAAGCGAGACAGGGGGTAGGCAACATTCAGTACTTC,CASSQARQGVGNIQYF
NA,TRBV6-6,NA,TRBJ2-1,TGTGCCAGCATTGGGGGGGGCAATTTCAATGAGCAGTTCTTC,CASIGGGNFNEQFF
NA,TRBV6-1,NA,TRBJ1-1,TGTGCCAGCAGTGAAGGAACAAATGCTTTCTTT,CASSEGTNAFF